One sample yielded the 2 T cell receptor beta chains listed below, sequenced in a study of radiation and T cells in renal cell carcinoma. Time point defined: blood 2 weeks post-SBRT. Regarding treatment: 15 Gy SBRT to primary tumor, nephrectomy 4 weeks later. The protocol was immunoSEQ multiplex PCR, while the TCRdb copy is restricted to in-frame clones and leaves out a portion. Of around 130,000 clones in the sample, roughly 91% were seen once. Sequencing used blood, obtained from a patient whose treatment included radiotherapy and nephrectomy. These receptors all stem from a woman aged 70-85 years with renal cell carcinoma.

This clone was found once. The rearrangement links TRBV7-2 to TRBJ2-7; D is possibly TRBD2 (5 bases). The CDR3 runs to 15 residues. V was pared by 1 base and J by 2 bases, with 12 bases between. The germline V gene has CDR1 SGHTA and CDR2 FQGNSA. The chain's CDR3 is CASSLESGSTYEQYF. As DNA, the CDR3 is TGTGCCAGCAGCTTAGAGTCGGGGTCGACCTACGAGCAGTACTTC.

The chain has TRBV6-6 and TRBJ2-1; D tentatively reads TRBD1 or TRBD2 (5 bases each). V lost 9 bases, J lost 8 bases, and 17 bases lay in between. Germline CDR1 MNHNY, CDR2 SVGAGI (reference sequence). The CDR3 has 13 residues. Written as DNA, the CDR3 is TGTGCCAGTCTCCGGGACCACCTGCATGAGCAGTTCTTC. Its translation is CASLRDHLHEQFF.